The next 32 T cell receptor beta chains were all read from a single sample in a study of cytomegalovirus exposure and HLA in healthy donors. Measured with immunoSEQ multiplex PCR; TCRdb has only the in-frame clones, and not every one. The repertoire holds about 60,000 clones, with approximately 96% as singletons. Sequencing was performed on PBMCs. These receptors were obtained from a man aged 18 to 30 in good health and CMV-seronegative.

The V call is TRBV7-8, the J call TRBJ2-1, with TRBD2 matching 8 bases. Losses at the gene ends were 5 bases for V and 2 bases for J; bases not matched to a gene: 5. The CDR3 loop spans 15 amino acids. CDR1 and CDR2 (germline): SGHVS, FQNEAQ. Here the CDR3 DNA reads TGTGCCAGCAGCGCGACTAGCGCTACCTACAATGAGCAGTTCTTC. Translated: CASSATSATYNEQFF.

This chain connects TRBV5-4 to TRBJ2-5; D possibly corresponds to TRBD2 (5 bases). Trimming left V 3 bases short and J 5 bases short, with 14 bases between. Germline CDR1 reads SGHNT; CDR2 reads YYREEE (reference sequence). CDR3 length equals 14 residues. In DNA form, the CDR3 reads TGTGCCAGCAGCTCCTTGGCGGGTCGGGAGACCCAGTACTTC. This sequence encodes CASSSLAGRETQYF.

Written as DNA, the CDR3 is TGTGCCAGCAGTGCCCGGACAGTCACCATATATTTT. It yields the protein CASSARTVTIYF. The chain uses TRBV28 and TRBJ1-3; the D gene is possibly TRBD1 (6 bases). Per the germline V gene, CDR1 is MDHEN and CDR2 is SYDVKM. CDR3 length: 12 amino acids. V shed 5 bases and J shed 9 bases, with 11 bases lying between them.

The genes are TRBV5-4 and TRBJ2-5; the D gene is possibly TRBD1 (6 bases). V lost 1 base and J lost 2, with 12 bases in between. This CDR3 has 15 residues. Germline CDR1 and CDR2: SGHNT and YYREEE (reference sequence). CDR3 amino acids: CASSLFATGQETQYF. In nucleotides, the CDR3 is TGTGCCAGCAGCTTGTTCGCGACAGGACAAGAGACCCAGTACTTC.

The chain recombines TRBV30 with TRBJ1-3; D not resolved. The CDR3 is 13 residues long. Per the germline V gene, CDR1 is GTSNPN and CDR2 is SVGIG (reference sequence). The V end was cut by 5 bases, the J end by 0 bases, with 8 bases between. The CDR3 DNA follows: TGTGCCTGGGGGCAGGTCTCTGGAAACACCATATATTTT. Protein sequence: CAWGQVSGNTIYF.

V is TRBV11-3 and J is TRBJ2-1, with D tentatively TRBD1 (6 bases). V shed 5 bases and J shed 3 bases, with 11 bases lying between them. Germline loops: CDR1 SGHNT, CDR2 YENEEA. This CDR3 spans 14 amino acids. CDR3 nucleotides: TGTGCCAGCAGCCCAAGACAGGACTACAATGAGCAGTTCTTC. Translation gives CASSPRQDYNEQFF.

The chain combines TRBV28 with TRBJ2-7; no clear D. With 2 bases removed from V and 3 bases from J, the gap between germline ends came to 8 bases. Germline V lookup: CDR1 MDHEN, CDR2 SYDVKM. The CDR3 extends over 13 amino acids. The DNA for the CDR3 is TGTGCCAGCAGTTTAATACAGAGCTACGAGCAGTACTTC. This encodes CASSLIQSYEQYF.

This clone has only one observation. The chain carries TRBV30 and TRBJ2-2; the D gene is possibly TRBD2 (7 bases). Germline V gives CDR1 GTSNPN, CDR2 SVGIG (reference sequence). CDR3 length: 15 amino acids. Trimming took off 4 bases at V and 2 bases at J, with 14 bases between the two ends. In nucleotides, the CDR3 is TGTGCCTGGACGGGGGGCAGGGGAAACACCGGGGAGCTGTTTTTT. Amino acids: CAWTGGRGNTGELFF.

This chain connects TRBV5-1 to TRBJ1-4; the D is unclear. The germline V gene has CDR1 SGHRS and CDR2 YFSETQ. Deletions cut 1 base from V and 7 bases from J, with 11 bases between. The CDR3 runs to 14 residues. The CDR3 reads CASSLSLVGEKLFF. CDR3 sequence (DNA): TGCGCCAGCAGCTTGTCGCTTGTCGGTGAAAAACTGTTTTTT.

The V call is TRBV4-1, the J call TRBJ2-5; 7 bases agree with TRBD1. CDR3 length: 17 residues. With 1 base clipped from V and 4 bases from J, the junction kept 12 bases outside the gene matches. The V gene's germline CDR1 is MGHRA and CDR2 YSYEKL. CDR3 region: CASSQGPLTGLGETQYF. DNA for the CDR3: TGCGCCAGCAGCCAAGGCCCTCTGACAGGGCTGGGAGAGACCCAGTACTTC.

This rearrangement joins TRBV28 to TRBJ2-7; TRBD1 aligns across 8 bases. Germline CDR1 is MDHEN and CDR2 is SYDVKM. Trimming removed 4 bases from V and 2 bases from J; junction bases left unmatched: 4. The CDR3 loop spans 14 amino acids. CDR3 nucleotides: TGTGCCAGCAGTTGGGACAGGAGAGCCTACGAGCAGTACTTC. Protein sequence: CASSWDRRAYEQYF.

The V and J genes are TRBV27 and TRBJ2-1; 10 bases are a match to TRBD2. Germline-derived CDR1 and CDR2 are MNHEY and SMNVEV (reference sequence). CDR3 length: 14 residues. With V trimmed by 5 bases and J by 5 bases, 3 bases remained unmatched. The CDR3 DNA is TGTGCCAGCAGTGTTGGGACTAGCGACAATGAGCAGTTCTTC. Its protein product is CASSVGTSDNEQFF.

The rearrangement links TRBV9 to TRBJ2-1, with a weak D call TRBD2 (5 bases). Germline values: CDR1 SGDLS, CDR2 YYNGEE. The CDR3 is 15 residues long. Trimming took 0 bases from V and 1 from J, leaving 8 bases between them. CDR3 in DNA: TGTGCCAGCAGCGTAGACGGGGATTCCTACAATGAGCAGTTCTTC. Its protein is CASSVDGDSYNEQFF.

This chain joins TRBV5-6 and TRBJ2-6; D ambiguous. Trimming cost V 2 bases and J 0 bases, with 6 bases left between them. Germline V gene sequence: CDR1 SGHDT, CDR2 YYEEEE. The CDR3 has 15 residues. CDR3 sequence: CASSFGVSGANVLTF. The CDR3 DNA sequence: TGTGCCAGCAGCTTCGGTGTCTCTGGGGCCAACGTCCTGACTTTC.

This chain links TRBV7-2 with TRBJ2-7, with D perhaps matching TRBD2 (6 bases). V lost 6 bases and J 3 bases, leaving 15 bases between the germline ends. CDR1 and CDR2 (germline): SGHTA, FQGNSA. CDR3 length equals 14 residues. As DNA, the CDR3 is TGTGCCAGCAGTCTCGGGGGTCCCCACTACGAGCAGTACTTC. As protein: CASSLGGPHYEQYF.

This clone was seen just once. The chain joins TRBV28 to TRBJ2-7, with 10 bases that match TRBD1. The CDR3 is made up of 14 amino acids. With 6 bases clipped from V and 0 bases from J, the junction kept 2 bases outside the gene matches. Germline V gene lookup returns CDR1 MDHEN and CDR2 SYDVKM. The CDR3 loop reads CASRRQGASYEQYF. As DNA, the CDR3 is TGTGCCAGCAGGCGACAGGGGGCCTCCTACGAGCAGTACTTC.

CDR3 DNA sequence: TGCGCCAGCAGCTCTAGCTCCTACAATGAGCAGTTCTTC. Translation gives CASSSSSYNEQFF. The chain carries TRBV5-1 and TRBJ2-1, with D uncertain. Trimming shortened V by 3 bases and J by 0 bases, and 4 bases separated the two germline ends. There are 13 residues in the CDR3. CDR1 is SGHRS, CDR2 YFSETQ, per germline.

The V call is TRBV27, the J call TRBJ2-3, with 8 bases aligning to TRBD2. The CDR3 totals 17 residues. Germline assignment: CDR1 MNHEY and CDR2 SMNVEV (reference sequence). Trimming cost V 2 bases and J 2 bases; bases outside gene matches: 9. The CDR3 DNA follows: TGTGCCAGCAGTTTAACTCGGCTTAGCGGGAACACAGATACGCAGTATTTT. Amino acid sequence: CASSLTRLSGNTDTQYF.

J is TRBJ1-2 and V is TRBV28; 9 bases align to TRBD1. The V gene's germline CDR1 is MDHEN and CDR2 SYDVKM. The CDR3 has 15 residues. V shed 5 bases and J 6 bases; nucleotides not matched to a gene: 10. The chain's CDR3 is CASSITGGRHDGYTF. CDR3 nucleotides: TGTGCCAGCAGTATTACAGGGGGCCGTCATGATGGCTACACCTTC.

The chain joins TRBV28 to TRBJ1-1; the D gene is possibly TRBD1 (6 bases). The germline V gene encodes CDR1 MDHEN and CDR2 SYDVKM. Trimming left V 3 bases short and J 7 bases short, with 15 bases between. CDR3 length equals 14 residues. CDR3 amino acids: CASSFIGGVGEAFF. CDR3 in DNA: TGTGCCAGCAGTTTCATTGGGGGCGTCGGTGAAGCTTTCTTT. Combining the CDR3 with reference TRBV28 and TRBJ1-1 gives the whole variable domain DVKVTQSSRYLVKRTGEKVFLECVQDMDHENMFWYRQDPGLGLRLIYFSYDVKMKEKGDIPEGYSVSREKKERFSLILESASTNQTSMYLCASSFIGGVGEAFFGQGTRLTVV.

CDR3 protein: CASSLSGRGADTQYF. CDR3 coding DNA: TGCGCCAGCAGCCTTAGCGGGAGGGGCGCAGATACGCAGTATTTT. This rearrangement joins TRBV4-3 to TRBJ2-3; 11 nucleotides match TRBD2. The germline V gene has CDR1 LGHNA and CDR2 YSLEER. This CDR3 is 15 amino acids long. Losses at the gene ends were 4 bases for V and 4 bases for J; bases not matched to a gene: 4.

V usage is TRBV4-3 and J usage is TRBJ2-7; 8 bases agree with TRBD1. The germline V gene has CDR1 LGHNA and CDR2 YSLEER. The CDR3 is made up of 16 amino acids. Unmatched junction bases numbered 14, after V lost 3 bases and J lost 7 bases. The CDR3 loop is CASSHLGGQAPVEQYF. The CDR3 DNA sequence: TGCGCCAGCAGCCACCTTGGGGGACAGGCCCCTGTGGAGCAGTACTTC.

The chain is built from TRBV2 and TRBJ2-7, with a weak D call TRBD2 (7 bases). The V gene's germline CDR1 is SNHLY and CDR2 FYNNEI. Trimming cost V 8 bases and J 2 bases, with 13 bases left between them. The CDR3 covers 13 residues. The chain's CDR3 is CASAGGRTYEQYF. The CDR3 DNA reads TGTGCCAGCGCCGGGGGGCGTACCTACGAGCAGTACTTC.

The chain links TRBV27 to TRBJ2-7; 8 positions match TRBD2. The V segment lost 2 bases and the J segment 6 bases; nucleotides outside the gene matches: 9. The CDR3 covers 15 residues. Germline CDR1 reads MNHEY; CDR2 reads SMNVEV (reference sequence). The CDR3, as DNA: TGTGCCAGCAGTTTAGCGGGAGGATACGGCTCCGAGCAGTACTTC. This codes for CASSLAGGYGSEQYF.

The chain has TRBV6-6 and TRBJ2-2; weak D call: TRBD2 (5 bases). This CDR3 is built from 14 residues. Germline V gene sequence: CDR1 MNHNY, CDR2 SVGAGI (reference sequence). Trimming cost V 8 bases and J 1 base, with 11 bases left between them. CDR3 residues: CASYPSRNTGELFF. The CDR3 DNA reads as TGTGCCAGCTACCCTAGCAGGAACACCGGGGAGCTGTTTTTT.

V gene TRBV27 combines with J gene TRBJ2-3; 11 nucleotides align to TRBD1. The length of the CDR3 is 14 residues. Trimming at V came to 3 bases and at J to 6 bases, leaving 2 bases not matched to a gene. Germline CDR1 MNHEY, CDR2 SMNVEV (reference sequence). The CDR3 loop reads CASSFGTGGDTQYF. CDR3 DNA sequence: TGTGCCAGCAGTTTCGGGACAGGGGGGGATACGCAGTATTTT.

CDR3 loop: CASSLNSPGYGYTF. DNA of the CDR3: TGCGCCAGCAGCTTGAACTCCCCTGGCTATGGCTACACCTTC. V usage is TRBV5-1 and J usage is TRBJ1-2, with no clear D. V was trimmed by 1 base and J by 4 bases, leaving 11 bases between them. There are 14 residues in the CDR3. Germline loops: CDR1 SGHRS, CDR2 YFSETQ. Full variable domain (remainder filled in from reference TRBV5-1 and TRBJ1-2): KAGVTQTPRYLIKTRGQQVTLSCSPISGHRSVSWYQQTPGQGLQFLFEYFSETQRNKGNFPGRFSGRQFSNSRSEMNVSTLELGDSALYLCASSLNSPGYGYTFGSGTRLTVV.

The gene calls are TRBV28 and TRBJ2-1; tentatively, D is TRBD2 (5 bases). Deletions cut 7 bases from V and 5 bases from J, with 18 bases between. The length of the CDR3 is 15 residues. Germline V gene data show CDR1 as MDHEN and CDR2 as SYDVKM. The CDR3 region has the DNA TGTGCCAGCAACCTCGAGGGTGCCCTAAACAATGAGCAGTTCTTC. Translated, it gives CASNLEGALNNEQFF.

The J gene is TRBJ2-1, the V gene TRBV5-4; 11 bases are shared with TRBD1. Trimming took 4 bases from V and 4 from J; bases not matched to a gene: 4. The CDR3 loop spans 15 amino acids. From germline, CDR1 is SGHNT and CDR2 YYREEE (reference sequence). The CDR3 region is CASSTGTGGYNEQFF. In nucleotides, the CDR3 is TGTGCCAGCAGCACCGGGACAGGGGGTTACAATGAGCAGTTCTTC.

The chain combines TRBV7-2 with TRBJ2-7; TRBD2 aligns across 11 bases. Looked up from germline, CDR1 is SGHTA and CDR2 is FQGNSA. J was trimmed by 1 base and V by 5 bases; bases with no gene match: 4. This CDR3 spans 15 amino acids. As DNA, the CDR3 is TGTGCCAGCAGCGCTAGACTAGCGGGATCCTACGAGCAGTACTTC. Amino acid sequence: CASSARLAGSYEQYF.

The V call is TRBV2, the J call TRBJ2-1; 8 positions agree with TRBD2. The V and J ends lost 1 base and 4 bases, in that order; junction bases with no gene match: 6. This CDR3 spans 16 amino acids. Looked up from germline, CDR1 is SNHLY and CDR2 is FYNNEI. The CDR3 loop reads CASSEEGGLGYNEQFF. CDR3 in DNA: TGTGCCAGCAGTGAAGAGGGGGGACTAGGGTACAATGAGCAGTTCTTC.

The chain links TRBV9 to TRBJ2-2, with TRBD2 matching over 7 bases. V lost 3 bases, J lost 1 base, and 9 bases stayed unmatched. This CDR3 is built from 17 residues. Germline V gene sequence: CDR1 SGDLS, CDR2 YYNGEE. This chain's CDR3 is CASSERPTSVNTGELFF. The CDR3 DNA follows: TGTGCCAGCAGCGAGCGCCCTACTAGCGTGAACACCGGGGAGCTGTTTTTT.